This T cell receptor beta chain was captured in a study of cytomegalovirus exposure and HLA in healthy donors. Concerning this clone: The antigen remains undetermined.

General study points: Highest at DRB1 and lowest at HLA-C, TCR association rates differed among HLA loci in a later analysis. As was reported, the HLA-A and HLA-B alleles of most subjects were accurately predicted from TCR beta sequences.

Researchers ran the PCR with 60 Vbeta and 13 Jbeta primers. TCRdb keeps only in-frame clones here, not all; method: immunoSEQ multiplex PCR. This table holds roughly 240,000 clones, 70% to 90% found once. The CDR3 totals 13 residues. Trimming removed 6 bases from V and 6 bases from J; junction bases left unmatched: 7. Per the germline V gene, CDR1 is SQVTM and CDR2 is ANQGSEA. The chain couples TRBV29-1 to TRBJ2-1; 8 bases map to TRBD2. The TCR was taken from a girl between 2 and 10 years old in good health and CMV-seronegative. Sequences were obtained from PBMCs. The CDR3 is CSVRAGVVNEQFF. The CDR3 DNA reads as TGCAGCGTCCGAGCGGGAGTTGTCAATGAGCAGTTCTTC.